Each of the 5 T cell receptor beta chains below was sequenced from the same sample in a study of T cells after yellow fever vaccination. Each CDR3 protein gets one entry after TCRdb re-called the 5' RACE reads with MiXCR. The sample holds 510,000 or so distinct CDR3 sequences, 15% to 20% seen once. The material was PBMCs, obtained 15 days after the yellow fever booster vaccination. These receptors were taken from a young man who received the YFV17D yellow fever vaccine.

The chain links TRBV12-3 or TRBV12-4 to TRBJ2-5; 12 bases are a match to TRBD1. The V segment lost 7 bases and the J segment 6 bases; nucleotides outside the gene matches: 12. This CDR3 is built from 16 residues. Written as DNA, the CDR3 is TGTGCCAGCACCCTCTCGGGGACAGGGGGCATGAAGACCCAGTACTTC. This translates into CASTLSGTGGMKTQYF.

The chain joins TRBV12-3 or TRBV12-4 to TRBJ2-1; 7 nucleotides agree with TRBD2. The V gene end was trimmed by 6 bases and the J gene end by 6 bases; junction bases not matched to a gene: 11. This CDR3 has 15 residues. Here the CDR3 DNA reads TGTGCCAGCAGGTCCCTTGCACGGGAGGCCAATGAGCAGTTCTTC. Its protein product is CASRSLAREANEQFF.

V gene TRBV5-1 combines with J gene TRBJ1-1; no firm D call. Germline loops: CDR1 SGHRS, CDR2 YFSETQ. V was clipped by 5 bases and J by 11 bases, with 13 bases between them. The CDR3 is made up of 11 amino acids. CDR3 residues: CASRFENMAFF. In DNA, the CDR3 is TGCGCCAGCAGATTCGAAAACATGGCTTTCTTT. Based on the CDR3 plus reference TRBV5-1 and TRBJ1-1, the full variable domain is KAGVTQTPRYLIKTRGQQVTLSCSPISGHRSVSWYQQTPGQGLQFLFEYFSETQRNKGNFPGRFSGRQFSNSRSEMNVSTLELGDSALYLCASRFENMAFFGQGTRLTVV.

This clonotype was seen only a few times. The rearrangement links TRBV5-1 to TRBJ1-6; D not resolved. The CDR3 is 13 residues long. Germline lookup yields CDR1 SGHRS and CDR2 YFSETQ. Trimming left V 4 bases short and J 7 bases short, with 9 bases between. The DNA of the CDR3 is TGCGCCAGCAGCCCGGACCAGAATTCACCCCTCCACTTT. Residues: CASSPDQNSPLHF.

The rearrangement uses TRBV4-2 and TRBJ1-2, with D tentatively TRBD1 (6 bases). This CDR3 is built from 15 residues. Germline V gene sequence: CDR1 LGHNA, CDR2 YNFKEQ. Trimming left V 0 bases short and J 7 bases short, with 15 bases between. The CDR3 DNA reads TGTGCCAGCAGCCAAGAGGTGGGGGGGCCTGGTGGCTACACCTTC. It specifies CASSQEVGGPGGYTF.